Listed below are T cell receptor beta chains from one sample, sequenced in a study of blood T cells in healthy people across ages. A single record per CDR3 protein comes from TCRdb applying MiXCR to the 5' RACE reads. The sample yields about 730,000 distinct CDR3 sequences, about 40% seen once. Sequenced input: blood. Receptors were obtained from a woman aged 55-70 years in good health. Each CDR3 is given with its conserved first and last residue. D genes are given only for firm matches. Only some rows state a clone size, as once, few, many or a class for expanded clones.

TRBJ2-3,.,TRBV12-3/TRBV12-4,.,TGTGCCAGCAGTTTCAAGGCAGCAGCAGATACGCAGTATTTT,CASSFKAAADTQYF
TRBJ2-7,many,TRBV29-1,.,TGCAGCGTTGAAACGACGGGGGCCCATTACGAGCAGTACTTC,CSVETTGAHYEQYF
TRBJ2-1,few,TRBV5-4,.,TGTGCCAGCAGCTTGTGGCAGCCGCCCTACAATGAGCAGTTCTTC,CASSLWQPPYNEQFF
TRBJ2-7,few,TRBV4-1,.,TGCGCCAGCAGCCAAGATTCGGGGGCGGGGGTCACCTACGAGCAGTACTTC,CASSQDSGAGVTYEQYF
TRBJ1-4,.,TRBV20-1,TRBD1,TGCAGTGCTAGAGATGCCACGACAGGGGCTTTCGCAACTAATGAAAAACTGTTTTTT,CSARDATTGAFATNEKLFF
TRBJ2-7,.,TRBV9,.,TGTGCCAGCAGCAAAGAGGCTAGCAGGGCCGAGCAGTACTTC,CASSKEASRAEQYF
TRBJ1-6,.,TRBV9,.,TGTGCCAGCAGCGTACAGGGAGGGGGTAATTCACCCCTCCACTTT,CASSVQGGGNSPLHF
TRBJ2-5,.,TRBV6-2/TRBV6-3,.,TGTGCCAGCAGCCAAGACGAAGGGGGAGTCGGGACCCAGTACTTC,CASSQDEGGVGTQYF
TRBJ2-1,.,TRBV27,TRBD1,TGTGCCAGCAGAATGGACAGGGGAACCTACAATGAGCAGTTCTTC,CASRMDRGTYNEQFF
TRBJ2-5,.,TRBV10-2,.,TGCGCCAGCAGTGAGTCGGCGACAGGCCGGGAGACCCAGTACTTC,CASSESATGRETQYF
TRBJ2-7,.,TRBV29-1,TRBD2,TGCAGCGTTGAATCGGGAGGCAACGAGCAGTACTTC,CSVESGGNEQYF
TRBJ2-1,.,TRBV20-1,.,TGCAGTGCCACAACGGGGGGCCTCTCCTACAATGAGCAGTTCTTC,CSATTGGLSYNEQFF
TRBJ2-5,.,TRBV3-1,TRBD2,TGTGCCATCAGATCGGGGCTAGCGGGTTATCATTTCAAAGAGACCCAGTACTTC,CAIRSGLAGYHFKETQYF
TRBJ2-1,few,TRBV28,TRBD2,TGTGCCAGCAGTGGGACTAGCGAGTTATATGAGCAGTTCTTC,CASSGTSELYEQFF
TRBJ1-5,few,TRBV7-9,.,TGTGCCAGCAGCTCGGGTACTAAAAACAGGGCCCCAGGTCAGCCCCAGCATTTT,CASSSGTKNRAPGQPQHF
TRBJ2-5,few,TRBV20-1,TRBD2,TGCAGTGCTAAAGGGACTAGCGGGGTTTATGAGCAGTACTTC,CSAKGTSGVYEQYF
TRBJ2-3,.,TRBV6-2/TRBV6-3,.,TGTGCCAGCAGTTATACAGGGACCACAGATACGCAGTATTTT,CASSYTGTTDTQYF
TRBJ2-1,.,TRBV6-1,.,TGTGCCAGCACCGGGGACTTGCGCAATGAGCAGTTCTTC,CASTGDLRNEQFF
TRBJ2-1,few,TRBV2,TRBD2,TGTGCCACCAAACCTAGACTAGCGGGTACCAATGAGCAGTTCTTC,CATKPRLAGTNEQFF
TRBJ2-1,.,TRBV9,TRBD2,TGTGCCAGCAGCGTAGTAGCGGGAGGATTAGATGAGCAGTTCTTC,CASSVVAGGLDEQFF
TRBJ2-1,.,TRBV29-1,.,TGCAGCGCTGCCTTAGTACGGGATTACAATGAGCAGTTCTTC,CSAALVRDYNEQFF
TRBJ2-5,.,TRBV25-1,.,TGTGCCAGCAGCAACTCCCTCCAAGGGCGGGAAACCCAGTACTTC,CASSNSLQGRETQYF
TRBJ2-5,.,TRBV7-3,.,TGTGCCAGCAGCTTAACGGGGTGGCAAGAGACCCAGTACTTC,CASSLTGWQETQYF
TRBJ2-1,few,TRBV18,TRBD1,TGTGCCAGCTCATCCTTACAGGGGGACACCTACAATGAGCAGTTCTTC,CASSSLQGDTYNEQFF
TRBJ2-2,few,TRBV6-2/TRBV6-3,TRBD2,TGTGCCAGCAGTTACAATAGCGGGAGGGCCGTGACCGGGGAGCTGTTTTTT,CASSYNSGRAVTGELFF
TRBJ1-2,.,TRBV29-1,TRBD1,TGCAGCGTTCTGGACGAAGGACAGGGAGGATATGGCTACACCTTC,CSVLDEGQGGYGYTF
TRBJ2-5,.,TRBV20-1,.,TGCAGTGCGGAGTACCAAGAGACCCAGTACTTC,CSAEYQETQYF
TRBJ2-1,.,TRBV14,TRBD2,TGTGCCAGCAGCCACGCGGGAGGGGTGGACAATGAGCAGTTCTTC,CASSHAGGVDNEQFF
TRBJ2-7,many,TRBV7-2,.,TGTGCCAGCACCCCCACCGGGACTTCGTACGAGCAGTACTTC,CASTPTGTSYEQYF
TRBJ1-1,.,TRBV18,.,TGTGCCAGCTCACCGTCCCTCCGGGACCAACATGAAGCTTTCTTT,CASSPSLRDQHEAFF
TRBJ2-1,.,TRBV6-2/TRBV6-3,.,TGTGCCAGCAGTTCCGGGGGGTACGGACAGGCTGAGCAGTTCTTC,CASSSGGYGQAEQFF
TRBJ2-3,.,TRBV25-1,.,TGTGCCAGCAGTGACCAGGTCCCAGATACGCAGTATTTT,CASSDQVPDTQYF